The present TCR beta chain was sequenced within a study of blood T cell repertoires in COVID-19. The authors' processing: By means of reference gene primer amplification, nucleated cell counts were estimated. The method was immunoSEQ multiplex PCR; TCRdb's version includes in-frame clones alone and lacks a portion of them. D and trimming were read from the DNA, whereas the V and J calls and clone size are those reported in that table. This sample has 200,000 to 300,000 clones, with about 89% found just once. Enrolled through a virtual design, the participants were between roughly 18 and 90 years of age and came from about two dozen US areas. Self-reported history from a screening survey and questionnaire set each donor's cohort. Each recovered donor of Cohort 3 presented with two negative PCRs, clearance, or symptom resolution. The trim removed 4 bases at V and 5 bases at J, leaving 8 bases unmatched. Germline V gene sequence: CDR1 MGHRA, CDR2 YSYEKL. The CDR3 is 15 residues long.

Sequenced input: PBMCs or T cells enriched from blood (not recorded which). The receptor's source is a man aged 35-49 years who had recovered from COVID-19. This chain connects TRBV4-1 to TRBJ2-7; 10 bases agree with TRBD1. The CDR3, as DNA: TGCGCCAGCAGCCCCCCGGGACAGGGGATCCACGAGCAGTACTTC. Its protein is CASSPPGQGIHEQYF.